The 24 T cell receptor beta chains in this list originate from one sample, sequenced in a study of blood T cell repertoires in COVID-19. Here immunoSEQ multiplex PCR was the method, and the copy in TCRdb shows in-frame clones only, minus some. The table lists tens of thousands of clones, 90% of them singletons. Input material: peripheral blood. These receptors were collected from a human donor in a cohort sampled during active COVID-19.

The chain carries TRBV6-5 and TRBJ1-1; perhaps TRBD1 as D (5 bases). The CDR3 has 14 residues. Germline CDR1 MNHEY, CDR2 SVGAGI. V was trimmed by 2 bases and J by 3 bases, leaving 10 bases between them. As DNA, the CDR3 is TGTGCCAGCAGTTACGGGGGAGGGCACACTGAAGCTTTCTTT. Translating gives CASSYGGGHTEAFF.

The genes are TRBV10-3 and TRBJ1-2; tentatively, D is TRBD1 (5 bases). This CDR3 is built from 15 residues. Germline CDR1 is ENHRY and CDR2 is SYGVKD. Trimming stripped 6 bases from V and 6 bases from J, with 20 bases between. The CDR3 nucleotides read TGTGCCATCAGGGTCAGTGACAGCTTTGCTCATGGCTACACCTTC. Amino acid sequence: CAIRVSDSFAHGYTF.

The V gene is TRBV4-3, the J gene TRBJ1-1; D perhaps matches TRBD1 (6 bases). The CDR3 length is 17 residues. V lost 2 bases, J lost 0 bases, and 16 bases lay in between. Germline V gives CDR1 LGHNA, CDR2 YSLEER. This chain's CDR3 is CASSQSIGGGLNTEAFF. CDR3 coding DNA: TGCGCCAGCAGCCAAAGTATCGGTGGGGGCCTGAACACTGAAGCTTTCTTT.

CDR3 residues: CASSRLGGRASDTQYF. The CDR3 bases are TGTGCCAGCAGTCGCCTGGGAGGGAGGGCCTCAGATACGCAGTATTTT. The chain recombines TRBV6-2 or TRBV6-3 with TRBJ2-3; 7 bases are shared with TRBD2. V shed 5 bases, J shed 4 bases, and the junction held 12 bases outside the gene matches. The CDR3 has 16 amino acids. Per germline, CDR1 MNHEY and CDR2 SVGEGT.

This chain links TRBV19 with TRBJ1-5, with TRBD1 identical over 7 bases. The length of the CDR3 is 16 residues. The germline gives CDR1 LNHDA, CDR2 SQIVND (reference sequence). V shed 5 bases, J shed 6 bases, and the junction held 13 bases outside the gene matches. CDR3 region: CASSPGARPGGQPQHF. In DNA form, the CDR3 reads TGTGCCAGTAGTCCGGGCGCGCGCCCAGGGGGTCAGCCCCAGCATTTT.

The V call is TRBV28, the J call TRBJ2-1; tentative D call: TRBD2 (6 bases). Germline V gene data show CDR1 as MDHEN and CDR2 as SYDVKM. This CDR3 is built from 16 residues. Trimming cost V 3 bases and J 2 bases, with 14 bases left between them. The CDR3 nucleotides are TGTGCCAGCAGTTTTTTATCCGGGAGTACCTACAATGAGCAGTTCTTC. This encodes CASSFLSGSTYNEQFF.

The chain carries TRBV7-8 and TRBJ1-2; tentative D call: TRBD1 (5 bases). This CDR3 has 15 residues. V shed 5 bases and J shed 4 bases, with 17 bases lying between them. Germline-derived CDR1 and CDR2 are SGHVS and FQNEAQ. CDR3 DNA: TGTGCCAGCAGCACCCAAGGACAATTGGGCTATGGCTACACCTTC. This translates into CASSTQGQLGYGYTF.

The chain recombines TRBV9 with TRBJ1-6; 7 bases align to TRBD1. Trimming at V came to 0 bases and at J to 5 bases, leaving 2 bases not matched to a gene. The CDR3 runs 15 residues. CDR1 and CDR2 (germline): SGDLS, YYNGEE. The DNA of the CDR3 is TGTGCCAGCAGCGTAGGAGGACAGGATAATTCACCCCTCCACTTT. Protein: CASSVGGQDNSPLHF.

This clone was seen a few times. The chain employs TRBV15 and TRBJ2-5; TRBD2 is a possible D gene (5 bases). V was pared by 1 base and J by 5 bases, with 8 bases between. Germline-derived CDR1 and CDR2 are LNHNV and YYDKDF (reference sequence). This CDR3 region has 13 residues. CDR3 protein: CATSRGSGETQYF. The CDR3 DNA follows: TGTGCCACCAGCAGAGGATCGGGGGAGACCCAGTACTTC.

The J gene is TRBJ2-5, the V gene TRBV5-1, with TRBD2 matching 7 bases. V gave up 1 base and J gave up 5 bases; unmatched junction bases: 5. From germline, CDR1 is SGHRS and CDR2 YFSETQ. CDR3 length: 14 residues. For the CDR3, the DNA is TGCGCCAGCAGCTTGAGGGACGGGGGGGAGACCCAGTACTTC. This codes for CASSLRDGGETQYF.

This clone was detected only once. This sequence joins TRBV18 and TRBJ2-6; 7 bases fit TRBD1. The J segment lost 2 bases and the V segment lost 5 bases, leaving 3 bases of the junction unmatched. The length of the CDR3 is 15 residues. Germline V gene data show CDR1 as KGHSH and CDR2 as LQKENI. CDR3 amino acids: CASSADRAGANVLTF. The CDR3 coding sequence is TGTGCCAGCTCAGCCGACAGGGCTGGGGCCAACGTCCTGACTTTC.

This chain joins TRBV6-6 and TRBJ1-1, with a tentative D call TRBD1 (5 bases). Trimming pared 5 bases from V and 7 bases from J, leaving 14 bases between. Germline V gene data show CDR1 as MNHNY and CDR2 as SVGAGI (reference sequence). This CDR3 contains 13 residues. DNA of the CDR3: TGTGCCAGCAGTCTCCGGGCCGGGGGTGAAGCTTTCTTT. Protein: CASSLRAGGEAFF.

The V call is TRBV7-2, the J call TRBJ2-3, with 13 bases that match TRBD2. The germline gives CDR1 SGHTA, CDR2 FQGNSA. The CDR3 is 17 residues long. V trimming: 2 bases; J trimming: 2 bases; junction bases outside the gene matches: 4. As DNA, the CDR3 is TGTGCCAGCAGCTTAAGACTAGCGGGGGGATTCACAGATACGCAGTATTTT. Encoded protein: CASSLRLAGGFTDTQYF.

The V call is TRBV3-1 (or the pseudogene TRBV3-2), the J call TRBJ2-1; the match to TRBD1 covers 9 bases. Per the germline V gene, CDR1 is LGHDT and CDR2 is YNNKEL (reference sequence). V dropped 3 bases and J dropped 0; count of bases not matched to a gene: 15. The CDR3 is made up of 20 amino acids. CDR3 residues: CASSQEFPGTGISSYNEQFF. CDR3 DNA: TGTGCCAGCAGCCAGGAGTTTCCCGGGACAGGGATCAGCTCCTACAATGAGCAGTTCTTC.

The chain joins TRBV11-2 to TRBJ2-7; 14 bases match TRBD2. Unmatched junction bases numbered 3, after V lost 8 bases and J lost 3 bases. Germline V CDR1 and CDR2: SGHAT, FQNNGV. The CDR3 loop spans 14 amino acids. The chain's CDR3 is CASRGTSGSYEQYF. The CDR3 DNA follows: TGTGCCAGCCGAGGGACTAGCGGGAGCTACGAGCAGTACTTC.

V and J are TRBV30 and TRBJ1-6; 7 bases align to TRBD1. The germline CDR1 and CDR2 sequences are GTSNPN and SVGIG (reference sequence). This CDR3 region has 17 residues. The J segment lost 3 bases and the V segment lost 4 bases, leaving 12 bases of the junction unmatched. CDR3 loop: CAWTLQGGMRYNSPLHF. CDR3 sequence (DNA): TGTGCCTGGACCCTTCAGGGGGGTATGCGCTATAATTCACCCCTCCACTTT.

The chain employs TRBV4-3 and TRBJ2-3, with D unresolved. The CDR3 is 15 amino acids. The V end was cut by 0 bases, the J end by 1 base, with 8 bases between. Germline CDR1 LGHNA, CDR2 YSLEER. The CDR3 coding sequence is TGCGCCAGCAGCCAAGATTGGCTTCGCACAGATACGCAGTATTTT. Translating gives CASSQDWLRTDTQYF.

Here the CDR3 DNA reads TGTGCCAGCAGCTCGCTTACACGGGGTCGGGGAAACACCATATATTTT. It yields the protein CASSSLTRGRGNTIYF. This sequence joins TRBV7-9 and TRBJ1-3; D is uncertain. Trimming left V 4 bases short and J 4 bases short, with 17 bases between. From germline, CDR1 is SEHNR and CDR2 FQNEAQ (reference sequence). The CDR3 is 16 amino acids.

The chain joins TRBV9 to TRBJ2-5; the D gene is possibly TRBD2 (5 bases). From germline, CDR1 is SGDLS and CDR2 YYNGEE. The CDR3 sequence is 13 residues long. V was trimmed by 4 bases and J by 5 bases, leaving 12 bases between them. The CDR3 reads CASSFGLAETQYF. The CDR3 DNA reads as TGTGCCAGCAGCTTTGGACTGGCGGAGACCCAGTACTTC.

V and J are TRBV5-4 and TRBJ1-2; 8 nucleotides line up with TRBD1. With V trimmed by 4 bases and J by 3 bases, 5 bases remained unmatched. The CDR3 spans 14 residues. The V gene's germline CDR1 is SGHNT and CDR2 YYREEE (reference sequence). The CDR3 is CASSDPGGDYGYTF. Here the CDR3 DNA reads TGTGCCAGCAGCGACCCAGGGGGCGACTATGGCTACACCTTC.

The rearrangement joins TRBV28 to TRBJ2-7; 7 bases line up with TRBD2. With 3 bases clipped from V and 3 bases from J, the junction kept 14 bases outside the gene matches. The CDR3 is made up of 17 amino acids. The V gene's germline CDR1 is MDHEN and CDR2 SYDVKM. The CDR3 loop reads CASSLRAGRQSGYEQYF. The CDR3 bases are TGTGCCAGCAGTTTGAGGGCCGGGAGGCAAAGTGGCTACGAGCAGTACTTC.

This chain links TRBV9 with TRBJ2-7; 9 nucleotides align to TRBD1. The CDR3 is made up of 16 amino acids. V shed 2 bases, J shed 5 bases, and the junction held 11 bases outside the gene matches. The germline V gene has CDR1 SGDLS and CDR2 YYNGEE. The CDR3 region is CASSVGTGGLPHEQYF. CDR3 nucleotide sequence: TGTGCCAGCAGCGTCGGAACAGGGGGCCTACCCCACGAGCAGTACTTC.

The V and J genes are TRBV28 and TRBJ1-5; D is possibly TRBD1 (5 bases). Per germline, CDR1 MDHEN and CDR2 SYDVKM. The V end was cut by 2 bases, the J end by 1 base, with 9 bases between. The CDR3 extends over 15 amino acids. CDR3 DNA: TGTGCCAGCAGTTTAATGGGGCCCAGCAATCAGCCCCAGCATTTT. Its protein product is CASSLMGPSNQPQHF.

The chain is built from TRBV6-5 and TRBJ2-1, with D perhaps matching TRBD2 (6 bases). Trimming removed 4 bases at V and 1 base at J, with 8 bases between. In germline, CDR1 is MNHEY, CDR2 SVGAGI. The CDR3 is 14 amino acids. The CDR3 region is CASSFGRSYNEQFF. Written as DNA, the CDR3 is TGTGCCAGCAGTTTCGGGAGATCCTACAATGAGCAGTTCTTC.